Below, 30 T cell receptor beta chains from the same sample are listed, as sequenced in a study of neurological immune-mediated disorders. TCRdb reprocessed the 5' RACE reads with MiXCR, giving one entry per CDR3 protein. The sample carries over 65,000 distinct CDR3 sequences, 9.4% recorded once. Sequencing input: PBMCs. These receptors all come from a man aged 50-59 years in good health.

CDR3 protein: CASSQTPGAAGPAEQFF. CDR3 in DNA: TGTGCCAGCAGCCAAACGCCGGGGGCGGCCGGGCCCGCTGAGCAGTTCTTC. The chain couples TRBV7-2 to TRBJ2-1; D tentatively reads TRBD1 or TRBD2 (6 bases each). The CDR3 runs 17 residues. Germline CDR1 SGHTA, CDR2 FQGNSA. Trimming took off 5 bases at V and 9 bases at J, with 26 bases between the two ends.

CDR3 sequence: CASRRARNTGELFF. CDR3 nucleotides: TGTGCCAGTAGGCGGGCCCGTAACACCGGGGAGCTGTTTTTT. The chain carries TRBV19 and TRBJ2-2; a weak D match, TRBD2 (5 bases). The CDR3 spans 14 residues. Germline-derived CDR1 and CDR2 are LNHDA and SQIVND (reference sequence). Deletions cut 6 bases from V and 2 bases from J, with 10 bases between.

This clonotype was recorded at least ten times. The chain is built from TRBV9 and TRBJ2-1; possibly TRBD2 for D (6 bases). Trimming pared 0 bases from V and 5 bases from J, leaving 9 bases between. The germline gives CDR1 SGDLS, CDR2 YYNGEE. This CDR3 spans 14 amino acids. The CDR3 is CASSVGRGNNEQFF. The CDR3 DNA is TGTGCCAGCAGCGTAGGGAGGGGAAACAATGAGCAGTTCTTC.

Many counts were recorded for this clonotype. The chain recombines TRBV19 with TRBJ1-1; 7 nucleotides align to TRBD1. Trimming at V came to 7 bases and at J to 3 bases, leaving 8 bases not matched to a gene. Germline CDR1 LNHDA, CDR2 SQIVND (reference sequence). The CDR3 sequence is 14 residues long. The CDR3 coding sequence is TGTGCCAGTAAAATCCAGGGGGGGCACACTGAAGCTTTCTTT. Translating it yields CASKIQGGHTEAFF.

This clonotype was detected many times. This chain uses TRBV5-1 with TRBJ1-2; TRBD1 matches at 7 bases. Per germline, CDR1 SGHRS and CDR2 YFSETQ. The CDR3 is 13 residues long. The junction had 4 bases not matched to a gene; V was cut back by 3 bases and J by 5 bases. The CDR3 DNA reads as TGCGCCAGCAGCTCCGGGACAGCTTATGGCTACACCTTC. Protein product: CASSSGTAYGYTF.

There are many counts of this clonotype. This chain connects TRBV12-3 or TRBV12-4 to TRBJ2-3; tentative D call: TRBD2 (6 bases). The CDR3 covers 12 residues. V lost 4 bases, J lost 6 bases, and 8 bases lay in between. This CDR3 is CASSYGTDTQYF. DNA of the CDR3: TGTGCCAGCAGTTATGGGACTGATACGCAGTATTTT.

This clonotype was seen repeatedly, ten times or more. The chain carries TRBV12-3 or TRBV12-4 and TRBJ1-5; D remains ambiguous. CDR3 length: 14 amino acids. V was trimmed by 3 bases and J by 1 base, leaving 7 bases between them. The CDR3 sequence is CASSLQTSNQPQHF. CDR3 in DNA: TGTGCCAGCAGTTTGCAGACAAGCAATCAGCCCCAGCATTTT.

This clonotype has at least ten counts. The chain couples TRBV20-1 to TRBJ1-2; unclear D gene. The CDR3 is 12 amino acids. Germline CDR1 DFQATT, CDR2 SNEGSKA (reference sequence). V lost 3 bases to trimming and J lost 2 bases, with 7 bases between them. This CDR3 reads CSARGKNYGYTF. For the CDR3, the DNA is TGCAGTGCTAGGGGCAAGAACTATGGCTACACCTTC.

In this sample, this clonotype turned up many times. The chain employs TRBV6-6 and TRBJ2-2; D possibly corresponds to TRBD1 (6 bases). CDR3 size: 14 residues. The germline CDR1 and CDR2 sequences are MNHNY and SVGAGI (reference sequence). The V gene lost 6 bases and the J gene lost 8 bases, with 16 bases spanning the gap. The CDR3 sequence is CASRALGGSGELFF. CDR3 in DNA: TGTGCCAGCAGGGCCTTAGGGGGTAGTGGGGAGCTGTTTTTT.

The chain is built from TRBV4-2 and TRBJ2-7; 10 positions agree with TRBD1. The CDR3 is 16 amino acids. Trimming cost V 4 bases and J 2 bases; bases outside gene matches: 8. CDR1 and CDR2 (germline): LGHNA, YNFKEQ. For the CDR3, the DNA is TGTGCCAGCAGCCCCTCAGGGGGGACAGGGGCCTACGAGCAGTACTTC. Protein product: CASSPSGGTGAYEQYF.

This clonotype was recorded at least ten times. V is TRBV20-1 and J is TRBJ2-1; 11 positions agree with TRBD2. With V trimmed by 5 bases and J by 7 bases, 7 bases remained unmatched. The CDR3 covers 14 residues. Per germline, CDR1 DFQATT and CDR2 SNEGSKA (reference sequence). The CDR3 DNA follows: TGCAGTGCTTACGGACTAGCGGGTTCTAATGAGCAGTTCTTC. Its protein is CSAYGLAGSNEQFF.

In its sample, this clonotype was seen many times. V gene TRBV29-1 combines with J gene TRBJ1-2, with unresolved D. In germline, CDR1 is SQVTM, CDR2 ANQGSEA. This CDR3 is 12 amino acids long. The V gene lost 4 bases and the J gene lost 0 bases, with 6 bases spanning the gap. CDR3 residues: CSVVVANYGYTF. As DNA, the CDR3 is TGCAGCGTTGTGGTAGCTAACTATGGCTACACCTTC.

This clonotype came up many times. This chain connects TRBV21-1 to TRBJ2-3; the table's D call TRBD2 went unverified against the DNA. TRBV21-1 is an annotated pseudogene. The CDR3 totals 19 residues. CDR3 sequence (DNA): TGTGCCAGCAGCCCCCGGATTCATAGGCCGGGAGGTTCGACAGATACGCAGTATTTT. Its translation: CASSPRIHRPGGSTDTQYF.

There are many counts of this clonotype. The chain employs TRBV11-3 and TRBJ2-2, with no clear D. Trimming left V 5 bases short and J 7 bases short, with 11 bases between. The CDR3 runs 13 residues. The germline V gene has CDR1 SGHNT and CDR2 YENEEA. CDR3 DNA sequence: TGTGCCAGCAGCCCCGACTTTGGCGGGGAGCTGTTTTTT. As protein: CASSPDFGGELFF.

This chain links TRBV7-9 with TRBJ1-2; unclear D gene. The germline V gene has CDR1 SEHNR and CDR2 FQNEAQ (reference sequence). The V and J ends lost 2 bases and 2 bases respectively, with 6 bases between them. This CDR3 region has 13 residues. The CDR3 is CASSLPSNYGYTF. DNA for the CDR3: TGTGCCAGCAGCTTACCTTCGAACTATGGCTACACCTTC.

The sample holds many counts of this clonotype. The genes are TRBV6-5 and TRBJ2-6; D not certain. V was pared by 0 bases and J by 1 base, with 4 bases between. There are 15 residues in the CDR3. CDR1 MNHEY and CDR2 SVGAGI come from the germline V gene. The CDR3 DNA reads as TGTGCCAGCAGTTACTCAGGGTCTGGGGCCAACGTCCTGACTTTC. This codes for CASSYSGSGANVLTF.

On this clonotype: A much larger clone sits a single nucleotide away, making a read error possible. The chain links TRBV28 to TRBJ2-6; 7 bases map to TRBD1. Germline V gene sequence: CDR1 MDHEN, CDR2 SYDVKM. J lost 8 bases, V lost 6 bases, and 13 bases had no gene match. This CDR3 contains 16 residues. This chain's CDR3 is CASRLRGLSGSNVLTF. CDR3 coding DNA: TGTGCCAGCAGATTAAGGGGGCTATCCGGGTCCAACGTCCTGACTTTC.

The table lists this clonotype with many counts. This sequence joins TRBV28 and TRBJ2-1, with a weak D call TRBD1 (6 bases). CDR1 is MDHEN, CDR2 SYDVKM, per germline. V lost 6 bases and J 3 bases, leaving 9 bases between the germline ends. The CDR3 extends over 13 amino acids. The CDR3 loop reads CASSQGGYNEQFF. In DNA, the CDR3 is TGTGCCAGCAGCCAAGGGGGCTACAATGAGCAGTTCTTC.

In this sample, this clonotype turned up many times. The chain uses TRBV29-1 and TRBJ1-2; D perhaps matches TRBD1 (5 bases). Germline V CDR1 and CDR2: SQVTM, ANQGSEA. The CDR3 is 12 amino acids. V gave up 4 bases and J gave up 4 bases, with 10 bases separating them. DNA of the CDR3: TGCAGCGTTGCCGGGGGGGGCTATGGCTACACCTTC. It specifies CSVAGGGYGYTF.

The table lists this clonotype with many counts. The chain joins TRBV5-1 to TRBJ2-1, with 10 bases identical to TRBD1. The germline gives CDR1 SGHRS, CDR2 YFSETQ. The V and J ends lost 0 bases and 8 bases, in that order; junction bases with no gene match: 2. The CDR3 consists of 14 residues. CDR3 nucleotides: TGCGCCAGCAGCTTGGGACAGGGGGCCGATGAGCAGTTCTTC. Protein: CASSLGQGADEQFF.

A few counts support this clonotype. The chain combines TRBV6-6 with TRBJ2-3; a weak D match, TRBD2 (6 bases). V shed 7 bases and J shed 0 bases, with 14 bases lying between them. CDR1 MNHNY and CDR2 SVGAGI come from the germline V gene (reference sequence). The CDR3 covers 15 residues. CDR3 DNA sequence: TGTGCCAGCACGGGAGCGGATTCAAGCACAGATACGCAGTATTTT. It specifies CASTGADSSTDTQYF.

This clonotype appeared many times. The chain is built from TRBV6-5 and TRBJ1-1; TRBD1 is a possible D gene (6 bases). V lost 7 bases and J lost 1, with 13 bases in between. This CDR3 contains 14 residues. Germline V gene lookup returns CDR1 MNHEY and CDR2 SVGAGI. DNA for the CDR3: TGTGCCAGCACCGAAGGGGGGGCGAACACTGAAGCTTTCTTT. Translating gives CASTEGGANTEAFF.

In its sample, this clonotype was seen many times. This chain uses TRBV20-1 with TRBJ2-3; 9 nucleotides match TRBD1. Germline CDR1 reads DFQATT; CDR2 reads SNEGSKA (reference sequence). Trimming removed 6 bases from V and 1 base from J; junction bases left unmatched: 20. CDR3 length: 19 amino acids. The CDR3 protein is CSAPARDRVGVLGTDTQYF. The CDR3, as DNA: TGCAGTGCCCCCGCCCGGGACAGGGTCGGAGTGTTGGGCACAGATACGCAGTATTTT.

This clonotype has a count of ten or more. The V call is TRBV5-1, the J call TRBJ1-5; TRBD1 matches 7 bases. This CDR3 is built from 13 residues. Germline trimming cut 4 bases from V and 7 bases from J; bases unmatched to any gene: 5. CDR1 and CDR2 (germline): SGHRS, YFSETQ. CDR3 bases: TGCGCCAGCAGCGAGGAGGGGGCCCAGCCCCAGCATTTT. It is translated as CASSEEGAQPQHF.

The sample holds many counts of this clonotype. V is TRBV6-5 and J is TRBJ2-7; D is perhaps TRBD2 (5 bases). This CDR3 is 13 amino acids long. V lost 3 bases and J lost 7, with 13 bases in between. Germline-derived CDR1 and CDR2 are MNHEY and SVGAGI. The CDR3 loop is CASSYYMTGEQYF. Written as DNA, the CDR3 is TGTGCCAGCAGTTATTACATGACGGGAGAGCAGTACTTC.

This clonotype was counted many times. V is TRBV1 and J is TRBJ1-5. TRBV1 is labeled a pseudogene. The CDR3 totals 11 residues. CDR3 bases: TGCACCAGCAGCCAACTGGATCTCCAGCATTTT. This gives the protein CTSSQLDLQHF.

This clonotype was counted many times. The V call is TRBV27, the J call TRBJ1-2; TRBD1 matches 7 bases. Germline V gene data show CDR1 as MNHEY and CDR2 as SMNVEV (reference sequence). The CDR3 is 13 amino acids. The V segment lost 4 bases and the J segment 10 bases; nucleotides outside the gene matches: 9. The CDR3 region has the DNA TGTGCCAGCAGTTGGACGGGACAGCGGAACTACACCTTC. It encodes CASSWTGQRNYTF.

This clonotype was recorded a few times. The CDR3 protein is CASSLDRLVHEQYF. As DNA, the CDR3 is TGTGCCAGCAGCTTAGATCGGTTAGTCCACGAGCAGTACTTC. This chain connects TRBV11-2 to TRBJ2-7; D is uncertain. V dropped 0 bases and J dropped 5 bases, with 11 bases sitting between them. This CDR3 region has 14 residues. Germline V gene sequence: CDR1 SGHAT, CDR2 FQNNGV.

This clonotype has at least ten counts. The chain couples TRBV5-1 to TRBJ1-1; TRBD1 aligns across 7 bases. With 3 bases clipped from V and 1 base from J, the junction kept 6 bases outside the gene matches. CDR1 SGHRS and CDR2 YFSETQ come from the germline V gene. CDR3 size: 15 residues. The CDR3 protein is CASSWTDRQNTEAFF. The CDR3 nucleotides are TGCGCCAGCAGCTGGACGGACAGGCAGAACACTGAAGCTTTCTTT.

This clonotype was picked up many times. CDR3 in DNA: TGTGCCAGCAGCTCCCATTTGGGGTCCGGGGAGCTGTTTTTT. This encodes CASSSHLGSGELFF. The J gene is TRBJ2-2, the V gene TRBV7-2, with no clear D. Germline loops: CDR1 SGHTA, CDR2 FQGNSA. This CDR3 spans 14 amino acids. V lost 4 bases and J lost 6, with 12 bases in between.